Listed below are T cell receptor beta chains from one sample, sequenced in a study of T cells in Graves' hyperthyroidism and ophthalmopathy. One entry per CDR3 protein results from TCRdb running MiXCR on the multiplex PCR reads. The repertoire holds roughly 380,000 distinct CDR3 sequences, with roughly 18% as singletons. The material sequenced was blood. The receptors come from a woman aged 40-49 years with Graves' ophthalmopathy. CDR3s include the opening cysteine and the closing phenylalanine or tryptophan. A D gene is named only where the DNA matches it firmly. Size tells how often a clone was seen (once, few, many) or the class of an expanded clone, and some rows leave it out.

j_call	clone_size	v_call	d_call	cdr3_nt	cdr3_aa
TRBJ2-7	many	TRBV15	TRBD1	TGTGCCACCAGCTCCCAGGGGGAACGGGCTGGAGACGAGCAGTACTTC	CATSSQGERAGDEQYF
TRBJ1-2	few	TRBV10-3	TRBD1	TGTGCCATCAGTGGTCAGACAGGGCGGGACTATGGCTACACCTTC	CAISGQTGRDYGYTF
TRBJ1-1	many	TRBV6-1	TRBD1	TGTGCCAGCAGTGGGTTAGCGACAGGGGTCACTGAAGCTTTCTTT	CASSGLATGVTEAFF
TRBJ2-5	NA	TRBV6-1	TRBD2	TGTGCCAGCAGGGGAGCGGGAGATTCGGACGAGACCCAGTACTTC	CASRGAGDSDETQYF
TRBJ2-5	many	TRBV4-1	NA	TGCGCCAGCAGCCAAGGGGGGGCTGGAGAGACCCAGTACTTC	CASSQGGAGETQYF
TRBJ1-1	NA	TRBV28	NA	TGTGCCAGCAGTTTAGCCCATGCAGGGAGGAACACTGAAGCTTTCTTT	CASSLAHAGRNTEAFF
TRBJ2-7	many	TRBV29-1	NA	TGCAGCGTTGAAGGAGCCTACGAGCAGTACTTC	CSVEGAYEQYF
TRBJ2-2	many	TRBV11-2	NA	TGTGCCAGCAGCTTAGATACGGGTAACACCGGGGAGCTGTTTTTT	CASSLDTGNTGELFF
TRBJ2-2	many	TRBV29-1	NA	TGCAGCGTTGATAGCGGAGGGAACACCGGGGAGCTGTTTTTT	CSVDSGGNTGELFF
TRBJ2-2	many	TRBV12-3/TRBV12-4	TRBD2	TGTGCCAGCAGTTTCCACCCTACACTAGCGGGAGGACGGACCGGGGAGCTGTTTTTT	CASSFHPTLAGGRTGELFF
TRBJ2-5	few	TRBV2	TRBD2	TGTGCCAGCACAACGACTAGCGGTGAGACCCAGTACTTC	CASTTTSGETQYF
TRBJ2-5	many	TRBV7-9	NA	TGTGCCAGCAGCTTAGCCAGGGCCAGCCAAGAGACCCAGTACTTC	CASSLARASQETQYF
TRBJ2-4	NA	TRBV28	NA	TGTGCCAGCAGTTTAGACCCCAAAGGAGCCAAAAACATTCAGTACTTC	CASSLDPKGAKNIQYF
TRBJ1-1	many	TRBV28	NA	TGTGCCAGCAGCCTTAAGCGGTCGGGCACTGAAGCTTTCTTT	CASSLKRSGTEAFF
TRBJ2-7	NA	TRBV11-2	TRBD2	TGTGCCAGCAGCTTAACTAGCGGGGCCGCCTACGAGCAGTACTTC	CASSLTSGAAYEQYF
TRBJ1-1	many	TRBV19	TRBD1	TGTGCCAGTCTCCCTATGGACAGGGCTCGAACTGAAGCTTTCTTT	CASLPMDRARTEAFF
TRBJ2-7	NA	TRBV24-1	TRBD1	TGTGCCACCAGTGATTTATGGACAGGGAAAACACCTTACGAGCAGTACTTC	CATSDLWTGKTPYEQYF
TRBJ1-1	many	TRBV11-3	TRBD1	TGTGCCAGCAGCTTAAGGGACAGCTCCATGAACACTGAAGCTTTCTTT	CASSLRDSSMNTEAFF
TRBJ2-5	many	TRBV3-1	TRBD2	TGTGCCAGCAGCCATTTAGGAGCGGGAGGGTTAGAGACCCAGTACTTC	CASSHLGAGGLETQYF
TRBJ1-5	many	TRBV20-1	NA	TGCAGTGCTAGAGACCCGATTGGGGAGGGTTTTCAGCCCCAGCATTTT	CSARDPIGEGFQPQHF
TRBJ2-7	many	TRBV11-2	TRBD1	TGTGCCAGCAGCTCCCTCCGGGACAGGACCTACGAGCAGTACTTC	CASSSLRDRTYEQYF
TRBJ2-7	NA	TRBV7-2	NA	TGTGCCAGCAGCGCACTCAGGGCCGGGGAGCAGTCCTTC	CASSALRAGEQSF
TRBJ2-3	NA	TRBV29-1	TRBD1	TGCAGCGTTGAAGGAACGGACAGGGCCACAGATACGCAGTATTTT	CSVEGTDRATDTQYF
TRBJ2-7	few	TRBV4-1	NA	TGCGCCAGCAGCTTCCGACAGGCCGACGAGCAGTACTTC	CASSFRQADEQYF
TRBJ1-6	many	TRBV6-5	TRBD1	TGTGCCAGCAGTTATATCGGGGACAGCCGTAATTCACCCCTCCACTTT	CASSYIGDSRNSPLHF
TRBJ2-4	many	TRBV12-3/TRBV12-4	NA	TGTGCCAGCAGTTTGATCCGAGGAGCCCCCGGTAAAAACATTCAGTACTTC	CASSLIRGAPGKNIQYF
TRBJ1-1	many	TRBV19	NA	TGTGCCACCGTTAGCCGGGCTAACACTGAAGCTTTCTTT	CATVSRANTEAFF
TRBJ2-5	NA	TRBV5-1	TRBD2	TGCGCCAGCAGCCAAAGAGCGGGAGGAGAGACCCAGTACTTC	CASSQRAGGETQYF
TRBJ2-7	many	TRBV29-1	NA	TGCAGCGTTGAAGGTCAGAACTCCTACGAGCAGTACTTC	CSVEGQNSYEQYF
TRBJ1-1	many	TRBV11-2	TRBD1	TGTGCCAGCAGCCCGGGACAGACTGAAGCTTTCTTT	CASSPGQTEAFF
TRBJ2-4	NA	TRBV7-2	NA	TGTGCCAGCAGCTTAGTCGGACTAGCCAAAAACATTCAGTACTTC	CASSLVGLAKNIQYF
TRBJ2-5	many	TRBV10-3	TRBD2	TGTGCCTCGGGACTAGCGGTTCAAGAGACCCAGTACTTC	CASGLAVQETQYF
TRBJ1-1	many	TRBV6-1	NA	TGTGCCAGCAGTGAAGCTGCGACATTGAACACTGAAGCTTTCTTT	CASSEAATLNTEAFF
TRBJ2-7	many	TRBV28	TRBD1	TGTGCCAGCAGTTTTCAAACAGGGGGCTTTACTTACGAGCAGTACTTC	CASSFQTGGFTYEQYF
TRBJ2-7	NA	TRBV28	NA	TGTGCCAGCAGCTGGGGTCTTCGGGGCGAGCAGTACTTC	CASSWGLRGEQYF
TRBJ1-5	many	TRBV29-1	NA	TGCAGCGTCGCAGGGGTCGATCAGCCCCAGCATTTT	CSVAGVDQPQHF
TRBJ1-1	many	TRBV19	TRBD1	TGTGCCAGTAGTATGGGACAGATGAACACTGAAGCTTTCTTT	CASSMGQMNTEAFF
TRBJ2-7	NA	TRBV6-1	NA	TGTGCCAGCAGTGAGGGGGTAGCTTACAACGAGCAGTACTTC	CASSEGVAYNEQYF
TRBJ1-5	once	TRBV15	TRBD1	TGTGCCACCAGCAGACGTGGGACAGGGGGAGACCAGCCCCAGCATTTT	CATSRRGTGGDQPQHF
TRBJ2-5	many	TRBV12-3/TRBV12-4	TRBD2	TGTGCCAGCAGGGAACCCTTCCTAGCGGGAGGGCCCTCGTGCCAAGAGACCCAGTACTTC	CASREPFLAGGPSCQETQYF
TRBJ2-7	NA	TRBV6-1	NA	TGTGCCACTCGGTGGAACAGGGACTACGAGCAGTACTTC	CATRWNRDYEQYF
TRBJ2-7	many	TRBV7-2	NA	TGTGCCAGCAGCTTTAATGGCCGCTCCTACGAGCAGTACTTC	CASSFNGRSYEQYF
TRBJ1-2	many	TRBV10-3	NA	TGTGCCATCAGCGAGAGGGGGAATGGCTACACCTTC	CAISERGNGYTF
TRBJ2-7	many	TRBV28	TRBD1	TGTGCCAGCTCGGGACAGGAGACCTACGAGCAGTACTTC	CASSGQETYEQYF
TRBJ2-1	many	TRBV24-1	TRBD2	TGTGCCACCAGTGATTCAATGCGGCGGGGAGGGAATGAGCAGTTCTTC	CATSDSMRRGGNEQFF
TRBJ1-2	many	TRBV19	TRBD1	TGTGCCAGTACCAGGGGGCCCAGCTATGGCTACACCTTC	CASTRGPSYGYTF
TRBJ2-2	many	TRBV19	TRBD1	TGTGCCAGTACCGGGACAGGAGGGGCCGGGGAGCTGTTTTTT	CASTGTGGAGELFF
TRBJ1-2	NA	TRBV7-2	NA	TGTGCCAGCATCCCAACAGCGTCCTATGGCTACACCTTC	CASIPTASYGYTF
TRBJ2-7	many	TRBV12-3/TRBV12-4	NA	TGTGCCAGCAGTCCCCGTGAGTCGGGCGAGCAGTACTTC	CASSPRESGEQYF
TRBJ2-7	NA	TRBV7-9	NA	TGTGCCAGCAGCCCCCGGTTGGACGGGCAGTACTTC	CASSPRLDGQYF